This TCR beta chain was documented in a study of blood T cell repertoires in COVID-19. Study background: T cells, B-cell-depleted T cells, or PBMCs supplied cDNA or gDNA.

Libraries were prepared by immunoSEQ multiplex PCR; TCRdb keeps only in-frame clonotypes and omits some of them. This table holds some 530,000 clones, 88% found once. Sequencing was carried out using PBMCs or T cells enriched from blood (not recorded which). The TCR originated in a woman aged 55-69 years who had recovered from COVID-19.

The CDR3 nucleotides are TGTGCCAGCAGCCACGAGGCGTCGGGGGGGGCCTACGAGCAGTACTTC. Protein product: CASSHEASGGAYEQYF. The chain couples TRBV4-2 to TRBJ2-7; TRBD2 aligns across 8 bases. CDR1 is LGHNA and CDR2 is YNFKEQ in the germline V gene. V lost 3 bases and J lost 2; bases outside the gene matches: 9. The CDR3 spans 16 residues.